The TCR beta chain described here comes from a study of cytomegalovirus exposure and HLA in healthy donors. Study conclusions and caveats: Roughly uniform sequencing depth across donors was assumed, possibly incorrectly. Most subjects' HLA-A and HLA-B alleles were reportedly predicted from TCR beta sequences. In vitro testing confirmed a few CMV-associated chains as specific for CMV antigens.

About this clone itself: Antigen specificity is unknown.

PCR was performed using 60 Vbeta and 13 Jbeta primers. Only in-frame clones appear in the TCRdb table, and some are missing; sequencing was by immunoSEQ multiplex PCR. Here the sample spans about 150,000 clones, 60% to 85% being singletons. The receptor was derived from a man aged 40-49 years in good health and CMV-seropositive. The sample comprised PBMCs.

The CDR3 sequence is CASSGYSQETQYF. The CDR3, as DNA: TGTGCCAGCAGCGGGTATAGCCAAGAGACCCAGTACTTC. The chain uses TRBV9 and TRBJ2-5; D remains ambiguous. Germline V gene lookup returns CDR1 SGDLS and CDR2 YYNGEE. V lost 3 bases and J 1 base, leaving 7 bases between the germline ends. This CDR3 has 13 residues.